The 15 T cell receptor beta chains below were found in one sample sequenced in a study of preoperative IRX-2 immunotherapy in early breast cancer. The data were produced by immunoSEQ multiplex PCR, yet TCRdb's version contains in-frame clones alone and is incomplete. The data show 3,000 to 4,500 clones, 69% seen once. Treatment specified: preoperative locoregional IRX-2 cytokine immunotherapy. Sequenced material: tumor tissue, taken after IRX-2 immunotherapy. The receptors originated from a human donor with breast cancer.

This rearrangement joins TRBV5-1 to TRBJ1-4; D perhaps matches TRBD1 (5 bases). In germline, CDR1 is SGHRS, CDR2 YFSETQ. The CDR3 is 14 residues long. V lost 0 bases, J lost 7 bases, and 10 bases lay in between. CDR3 in amino acids: CASSLVGAGEKLFF. The CDR3 coding sequence is TGCGCCAGCAGCTTGGTAGGGGCGGGTGAAAAACTGTTTTTT.

This clone has more than one count but fewer than ten. The chain couples TRBV15 to TRBJ2-6, with no clear D. The CDR3 extends over 15 amino acids. V lost 0 bases and J lost 1, with 4 bases in between. Germline V CDR1 and CDR2: LNHNV, YYDKDF (reference sequence). The CDR3 nucleotides read TGTGCCACCAGCAGAGAAGGGTCTGGGGCCAACGTCCTGACTTTC. Its translation: CATSREGSGANVLTF.

The rearrangement links TRBV16 to TRBJ2-7; 8 positions match TRBD2. V lost 0 bases and J lost 4; bases outside the gene matches: 8. CDR1 KGHSY and CDR2 FQNENV come from the germline V gene. The CDR3 totals 16 residues. The CDR3 spells CASSQSGGTRVYEQYF. The CDR3 DNA reads as TGTGCCAGCAGCCAATCTGGCGGGACTAGGGTTTACGAGCAGTACTTC.

The chain is built from TRBV10-1 and TRBJ2-3; the D gene could be TRBD1 or TRBD2 (5 bases each). The CDR3 spans 14 residues. Trimming removed 7 bases from V and 3 bases from J, with 14 bases in between. CDR1 WNHNN and CDR2 SYGVQD come from the germline V gene (reference sequence). CDR3 loop: CASKGEGMTDTQYF. The CDR3 DNA reads TGCGCCAGCAAAGGAGAGGGGATGACAGATACGCAGTATTTT.

V is TRBV11-3 and J is TRBJ2-7; 7 positions agree with TRBD2. The CDR3 covers 15 residues. Germline V CDR1 and CDR2: SGHNT, YENEEA. J lost 2 bases, V lost 3 bases, and 7 bases had no gene match. This CDR3 reads CASSLYSGQTYEQYF. The CDR3, as DNA: TGTGCCAGCAGCTTGTATAGCGGGCAAACCTACGAGCAGTACTTC.

V usage is TRBV19 and J usage is TRBJ1-5, with D unresolved. This CDR3 contains 15 residues. Germline V gene lookup returns CDR1 LNHDA and CDR2 SQIVND (reference sequence). Trimming stripped 7 bases from V and 0 bases from J, with 13 bases between. The CDR3 DNA is TGTGCCAGTAACCGCCATGGGAATAGCAATCAGCCCCAGCATTTT. Protein: CASNRHGNSNQPQHF.

The CDR3 nucleotides read TGTGCCAGCAGCCCCGAAGCCAGGGGCGCGGCTGGAAACACCATATATTTT. Translated: CASSPEARGAAGNTIYF. The chain joins TRBV11-3 to TRBJ1-3, with D possibly TRBD1 on 6 matching bases. Germline V gives CDR1 SGHNT, CDR2 YENEEA. V lost 5 bases and J 2 bases, leaving 19 bases between the germline ends. This CDR3 contains 17 residues.

V and J are TRBV19 and TRBJ2-5; D perhaps matches TRBD2 (5 bases). The V end lost 5 bases, the J end lost 5 bases, and 15 bases lay between the germline ends. CDR3 length equals 14 residues. Germline V gene lookup returns CDR1 LNHDA and CDR2 SQIVND (reference sequence). The CDR3 nucleotides are TGTGCCAGTAGTTTCGCTAGTGCGGGTGAGACCCAGTACTTC. It translates to CASSFASAGETQYF.

The chain has TRBV29-1 and TRBJ1-1; 7 nucleotides match TRBD1. Germline CDR1 is SQVTM and CDR2 is ANQGSEA. With V trimmed by 0 bases and J by 0 bases, 1 base remained unmatched. The length of the CDR3 is 14 residues. Written as DNA, the CDR3 is TGCAGCGTTGAAGATACAGGGGTGAACACTGAAGCTTTCTTT. This gives the protein CSVEDTGVNTEAFF.

This clone counts as large. The chain carries TRBV6-8 and TRBJ2-7; D remains unclear. This CDR3 comprises 14 residues. Trimming pared 9 bases from V and 0 bases from J, leaving 15 bases between. CDR1 MNHGY and CDR2 SAAAGT come from the germline V gene. The CDR3 region has the DNA TGTGCCAGTAGTATAGAGCCGATCTCCTACGAGCAGTACTTC. Translation gives CASSIEPISYEQYF.

The rearrangement uses TRBV6-8 and TRBJ2-7; 7 bases agree with TRBD2. CDR3 length equals 17 residues. V was clipped by 3 bases and J by 2 bases; unmatched bases: 13. Germline V gene sequence: CDR1 MNHGY, CDR2 SAAAGT. The CDR3 is CASSYSAFRDYAYEQYF. In nucleotides, the CDR3 is TGTGCCAGCAGTTATTCCGCCTTCCGGGACTACGCCTACGAGCAGTACTTC.

This rearrangement joins TRBV7-6 to TRBJ2-7, with 8 bases fitting TRBD1. This CDR3 spans 16 amino acids. V lost 5 bases to trimming and J lost 7 bases; unmatched junction nucleotides: 16. CDR1 is SGHVS and CDR2 is FNYEAQ in the germline V gene. CDR3 region: CASSRQTGDVFLEQYF. The CDR3 nucleotides are TGTGCCAGCAGCCGACAGACAGGGGACGTATTTTTGGAGCAGTACTTC.

This clone was picked up a small number of times. The chain combines TRBV25-1 with TRBJ2-5, with 10 nucleotides matching TRBD2. V lost 1 base to trimming and J lost 5 bases; unmatched junction nucleotides: 13. This CDR3 is built from 18 residues. Per germline, CDR1 MGHDK and CDR2 SYGVNS. The CDR3, as DNA: TGTGCCAGCAGTGAATCCGGGCCGGTAGCGGGAGGAATGGAGACCCAGTACTTC. Translated: CASSESGPVAGGMETQYF.

The chain recombines TRBV18 with TRBJ1-5; no clear D gene. Germline assignment: CDR1 KGHSH and CDR2 LQKENI. CDR3 length equals 14 residues. V lost 5 bases to trimming and J lost 4 bases, with 12 bases between them. CDR3 sequence: CASSRATENQPQHF. Written as DNA, the CDR3 is TGTGCCAGCTCAAGGGCTACCGAAAATCAGCCCCAGCATTTT.

The V call is TRBV25-1, the J call TRBJ2-5; the D gene is possibly TRBD2 (5 bases). The CDR3 is 13 amino acids. Trimming removed 2 bases from V and 5 bases from J, with 9 bases in between. Germline lookup yields CDR1 MGHDK and CDR2 SYGVNS. DNA for the CDR3: TGTGCCAGCAGTGAAGGGAGCGCGGAGACCCAGTACTTC. This sequence encodes CASSEGSAETQYF.